Shown below are 5 T cell receptor beta chains from a single sample sequenced in a study of OX40 agonist ivuxolimab in advanced cancers. The table came from immunoSEQ multiplex PCR; TCRdb's copy has only in-frame clones and leaves some out. The table lists 72,000 or so clones, about nine tenths of them singletons. Sequences were derived from CD4+ or CD8+ T cells sorted from blood, sampled in a trial of the OX40 agonist ivuxolimab. These receptors were collected from an adult with an advanced solid tumor such as melanoma, head and neck, liver or kidney cancer.

The rearrangement uses TRBV11-3 and TRBJ2-2, with 7 bases identical to TRBD2. The CDR3 runs to 17 residues. Germline V gene data show CDR1 as SGHNT and CDR2 as YENEEA. J lost 0 bases, V lost 5 bases, and 9 bases had no gene match. The CDR3 sequence is CASSPTSVSANTGELFF. In DNA, the CDR3 is TGTGCCAGCAGCCCCACTAGCGTCTCCGCGAACACCGGGGAGCTGTTTTTT.

This chain connects TRBV10-2 to TRBJ1-2; TRBD1 aligns across 7 bases. J was trimmed by 8 bases and V by 5 bases; bases with no gene match: 11. This CDR3 has 14 residues. Germline V gene data show CDR1 as WSHSY and CDR2 as SAAADI. Here the CDR3 DNA reads TGCGCCAGCAGTCCCGGGGAGGGGGCGAGAGGCTACACCTTC. Protein sequence: CASSPGEGARGYTF.

The V call is TRBV2, the J call TRBJ2-5; D is uncertain. Per the germline V gene, CDR1 is SNHLY and CDR2 is FYNNEI. Trimming left V 8 bases short and J 4 bases short, with 17 bases between. This CDR3 is 14 amino acids long. The CDR3 DNA sequence: TGTGCCAGCGGATCCCCCGGCTTCTTAGAGACCCAGTACTTC. Protein product: CASGSPGFLETQYF.

Only one count was recorded for this clone. V and J are TRBV5-4 and TRBJ2-7, with 10 bases identical to TRBD1. In germline, CDR1 is SGHNT, CDR2 YYREEE (reference sequence). V lost 6 bases and J lost 6; bases outside the gene matches: 6. The CDR3 loop spans 13 amino acids. The CDR3 protein is CASNSRDRGEQYF. Written as DNA, the CDR3 is TGTGCCAGCAACTCCCGGGACAGGGGCGAGCAGTACTTC.

CDR3 amino acids: CASSLTTDLNTGELFF. DNA for the CDR3: TGTGCCAGCAGCTTAACGACCGACCTGAACACCGGGGAGCTGTTTTTT. V gene TRBV7-6 combines with J gene TRBJ2-2; D call uncertain. This CDR3 region has 16 residues. The V end was cut by 2 bases, the J end by 1 base, with 11 bases between. Germline CDR1 reads SGHVS; CDR2 reads FNYEAQ.